This T cell receptor beta chain was profiled in a study of blood T cells in healthy people across ages. CDR3 length: 16 residues. The germline CDR1 and CDR2 sequences are LGHNA and YNFKEQ. Deletions cut 0 bases from V and 6 bases from J, with 14 bases between. It was with a sample-barcoded 5' primer and a J-beta primer mix that a second PCR of about 6 to 12 cycles was run. With 12 random nucleotides, a template-switch adaptor tagged each individual cDNA molecule. Samples each returned at least 3 million CDR3-containing paired-end reads. TCRdb analysed the 5' RACE reads with MiXCR anew, one entry per CDR3 protein. The table lists 1.5 million or so distinct CDR3 sequences, around 40% of them singletons. This clonotype was observed a handful of times.

The sample was blood. The sequence came from a woman aged 18-35 years in good health. V is TRBV4-2 and J is TRBJ1-4, with D unresolved. The CDR3: CASSQDQSQADEKLFF. CDR3 sequence (DNA): TGTGCCAGCAGCCAAGATCAGAGTCAGGCAGATGAAAAACTGTTTTTT.